This TCR beta chain was captured in a study of long-term antiretroviral therapy in people with HIV. Trimming pared 1 base from V and 1 base from J, leaving 19 bases between. Germline CDR1 reads MDHEN; CDR2 reads SYDVKM. This CDR3 is 18 amino acids long. The libraries were made with immunoSEQ v3.0 at survey level. The repertoire was sequenced with immunoSEQ multiplex PCR; TCRdb's copy has only in-frame clones and lacks some. Of tens of thousands of clones listed, 80% are singletons. The chain recombines TRBV28 with TRBJ1-2; maybe TRBD1 (5 bases). This specimen was unsorted PBMCs, taken 0.3 years after starting antiretroviral therapy. The receptor's source is a man in his forties with HIV. The CDR3 coding sequence is TGTGCCAGCAGTTTATCGGGGGGTGGAACCACTAGTAACTATGGCTACACCTTC. This gives the protein CASSLSGGGTTSNYGYTF.